Listed below are T cell receptor beta chains from one sample, sequenced in a study of OX40 agonist ivuxolimab in advanced cancers. Only in-frame clones appear in the TCRdb table, and some are missing; sequencing was by immunoSEQ multiplex PCR. The data show about 68,000 clones, with around 90% seen just once and about 0.33% held by the top ten. The input for sequencing was CD4+ or CD8+ T cells sorted from blood, taken in a trial of the OX40 agonist ivuxolimab. Receptors originate from an adult with an advanced solid tumor such as melanoma, head and neck, liver or kidney cancer. Both conserved end residues are part of each CDR3. D genes are given only for firm matches. Part of the rows lack a size; the others show once, few, many or a class for expanded clones.

TRBJ1-1 | TRBV6-1 | NA | NA | 15 | TGTGCCAGCAGTGCAGGGACGATGAGTTGGACTGAAGCTTTCTTT | CASSAGTMSWTEAFF
TRBJ1-2 | TRBV5-1 | few | NA | 16 | TGCGCCAGCAGCCCCGAATCTGCAGGGTTTAACTATGGCTACACCTTC | CASSPESAGFNYGYTF
TRBJ2-2 | TRBV21-1 | NA | NA | 15 | TGTGCCCCCACTAGCGGGAGGGCTCACACCGGGGAGCTGTTTTTT | CAPTSGRAHTGELFF
TRBJ2-5 | TRBV27 | NA | NA | 16 | TGTGCCAGCAGTTCCGCATTGCGGGGAGCCCAAGAGACCCAGTACTTC | CASSSALRGAQETQYF
TRBJ2-7 | TRBV6-1 | NA | TRBD1 | 14 | TGTGCCAGCATTTGGGGGGACAGGGACTACGAGCAGTACTTC | CASIWGDRDYEQYF
TRBJ2-1 | TRBV7-2 | NA | TRBD2 | 15 | TGTGCCAGCAGTAGCACTAGCGGGGGCTACAATGAGCAGTTCTTC | CASSSTSGGYNEQFF
TRBJ2-7 | TRBV6-5 | NA | NA | 14 | TGTGCCAGCAGTTACTTCGGGCAGTCCTACGAGCAGTACTTC | CASSYFGQSYEQYF
TRBJ1-2 | TRBV7-2 | NA | NA | 17 | TGTGCCAGCAGACTAGTGGGGTGGGGAGGTGAGAACTATGGCTACACCTTC | CASRLVGWGGENYGYTF
TRBJ2-3 | TRBV5-1 | NA | TRBD2 | 15 | TGCGCCAGCAGCTTGTCGGGAGGAGGCCCAGATACGCAGTATTTT | CASSLSGGGPDTQYF
TRBJ2-3 | TRBV7-2 | NA | TRBD2 | 16 | TGTGCCAGCAGCTTAGATGGCGGGAGTCGGTCAGATACGCAGTATTTT | CASSLDGGSRSDTQYF
TRBJ2-3 | TRBV2 | NA | NA | 14 | TGTGCCAGCAGTGAATGGGCTAGCACAGATACGCAGTATTTT | CASSEWASTDTQYF
TRBJ1-6 | TRBV27 | NA | NA | 13 | TGTGCCAGCAGTTTGGGTTTTTTTTCACCCCTCCACTTT | CASSLGFFSPLHF
TRBJ2-7 | TRBV28 | NA | TRBD2 | 14 | TGTGCCATCTCGGGACTAGCGGACGCCTACGAGCAGTACTTC | CAISGLADAYEQYF
TRBJ2-4 | TRBV7-9 | NA | NA | 12 | TGTGCCAGCAGTGAAAGCGAGGGGATTCAGTACTTC | CASSESEGIQYF
TRBJ1-2 | TRBV29-1 | NA | NA | 15 | TGCAGCGTCCAAACTACTCAGACAGGTGTCTATGGCTACACCTTC | CSVQTTQTGVYGYTF
TRBJ2-3 | TRBV28 | NA | NA | 15 | TGTGCCAGCAACCCAGACCCCCGCCGGGGGGATACGCAGTATTTT | CASNPDPRRGDTQYF
TRBJ1-2 | TRBV6-5 | NA | NA | 13 | TGTGCCAGCAGTTTCCGGGACAACTATGGCTACACCTTC | CASSFRDNYGYTF
TRBJ2-7 | TRBV5-1 | NA | TRBD2 | 15 | TGCGCCAGCAGAGGACTAGCGGGAGGGATCTACGAGCAGTACTTC | CASRGLAGGIYEQYF
TRBJ2-7 | TRBV9 | NA | TRBD2 | 13 | TGTGCCAGCAGCCCCCGACTAGCAGCCGAGCAGTACTTC | CASSPRLAAEQYF
TRBJ2-3 | TRBV5-1 | NA | TRBD2 | 17 | TGCGCCAGCAGCTTGGCCGGGGCGGGGGGTTTCACAGATACGCAGTATTTT | CASSLAGAGGFTDTQYF
TRBJ2-1 | TRBV5-1 | NA | NA | 14 | TGCGCCAGCAGCAGGGGCGAAGGAGCAAATGAGCAGTTCTTC | CASSRGEGANEQFF
TRBJ2-7 | TRBV7-3 | NA | NA | 13 | TGTGCCAGCGCCCAGGTGGCTGAAGGGGAGCAGTACTTC | CASAQVAEGEQYF
TRBJ1-6 | TRBV5-6 | NA | TRBD1 | 15 | TGTGCCAGCAGCGTGGGACAGGGGGGGGATTCACCCCTCCACTTT | CASSVGQGGDSPLHF
TRBJ1-5 | TRBV4-1 | NA | NA | 12 | TGCGCCAGCAGCCAGGTCCGGGGGCCCCAGCATTTT | CASSQVRGPQHF
TRBJ2-5 | TRBV6-5 | once | NA | 11 | TGTGCCAGCAACCCCGAGGGGACCCAGTACTTC | CASNPEGTQYF
TRBJ1-3 | TRBV6-6 | NA | NA | 13 | TGTGCCAGCGGAAGACAGTTTGGAAACACCATATATTTT | CASGRQFGNTIYF
TRBJ1-1 | TRBV7-8 | NA | NA | 14 | TGTGCCAGCAGCATAAGCGGAACTTTTACTGAAGCTTTCTTT | CASSISGTFTEAFF
TRBJ2-1 | TRBV7-7 | NA | TRBD2 | 17 | TGTGCTAGCAGCTCCACTCGGGGCCTAGCGGGGCCCAATGAGCAGTTCTTC | CASSSTRGLAGPNEQFF
TRBJ2-1 | TRBV7-2 | NA | TRBD2 | 16 | TGTGCCAGCAGCTTAAGTGGACTAGCGGGCGACGATGAGCAGTTCTTC | CASSLSGLAGDDEQFF
TRBJ1-1 | TRBV6-5 | NA | NA | 12 | TGTGCCAGCACCTCCCCAGGGCGAGGAGCTTTCTTT | CASTSPGRGAFF
TRBJ2-2 | TRBV29-1 | NA | NA | 14 | TGCAGCGAGGCAGGGGACGATGAACACCGGGGAGCTGTTTTT | CSEAGDDEHRGAVF
TRBJ1-2 | TRBV5-1 | NA | TRBD1 | 14 | TGCGCCAGCAGCAGGGGACAGGGAGGTTATGGCTACACCTTC | CASSRGQGGYGYTF
TRBJ1-5 | TRBV6-1 | few | TRBD1 | 15 | TGTGCCAGCAGTGAAGGGACAGGGTTCAGGCAGCCCCAGCATTTT | CASSEGTGFRQPQHF
TRBJ2-7 | TRBV5-6 | NA | TRBD2 | 16 | TGTGCCAGCAGCTTGGGTGCGGGAGGGCCTAACTACGAGCAGTACTTC | CASSLGAGGPNYEQYF
TRBJ1-5 | TRBV10-3 | NA | NA | 17 | TGTGCCATCAGTGATTCCCTCCCTGGGGGGAGCAATCAGCCCCAGCATTTT | CAISDSLPGGSNQPQHF
TRBJ1-1 | TRBV5-4 | NA | TRBD1 | 14 | TGTGCCAGCAGCCCCGGACAGGGAATTACTGAAGCTTTCTTT | CASSPGQGITEAFF
TRBJ1-2 | TRBV6-1 | NA | NA | 13 | TGTGCCAGCAGTGAGTCAGGAAGCTATGGCTACACCTTC | CASSESGSYGYTF
TRBJ2-1 | TRBV5-1 | NA | NA | 14 | TGCGCCAGCAGGTCTGGGGTGGGCTACAATGAGCAGTTCTTC | CASRSGVGYNEQFF
TRBJ1-1 | TRBV27 | once | NA | 13 | TGTGCCAGCAGTTTGGGGGAGAACACTGAAGCTTTCTTT | CASSLGENTEAFF
TRBJ2-2 | TRBV6-1 | NA | TRBD1 | 14 | TGTGCCAGCACTCTGGACAGGGGCACCGGGGAGCTGTTTTTT | CASTLDRGTGELFF
TRBJ2-1 | TRBV6-1 | NA | TRBD2 | 16 | TGTGCCAGCAGTGATTTAGCGGGATTCTCCTACAATGAGCAGTTCTTC | CASSDLAGFSYNEQFF
TRBJ2-1 | TRBV19 | NA | TRBD1 | 15 | TGTGCCAGTGGCCGGGCCGGGACAGGGAACAATGAGCAGTTCTTC | CASGRAGTGNNEQFF
TRBJ2-6 | TRBV2 | NA | NA | 16 | TGTGCCAGCAGTGAAATTTTGAGGGCTGGGGCCAACGTCCTGACTTTC | CASSEILRAGANVLTF
TRBJ2-7 | TRBV29-1 | NA | TRBD2 | 14 | TGCAGCGTTGGGTCGGGGGGGAGCTCCTACGAGCAGTACTTC | CSVGSGGSSYEQYF
TRBJ2-1 | TRBV5-4 | NA | NA | 12 | TGTGCCAGCAGCACTGGACCACTAGAGCAGTTCTTC | CASSTGPLEQFF
TRBJ2-1 | TRBV27 | NA | NA | 13 | TGTGCCAGCAGACTAACTATGGCCAATGAGCAGTTCTTC | CASRLTMANEQFF
TRBJ1-3 | TRBV19 | NA | NA | 14 | TGTGCCAGTAGGGGTCCGGGGCTTGGAAACACCATATATTTT | CASRGPGLGNTIYF
TRBJ2-3 | TRBV28 | NA | TRBD2 | 20 | TGTGCCAGCAGTACCGCCTGGGGACTAGCGGGAGAAAGTGGCACAGATACGCAGTATTTT | CASSTAWGLAGESGTDTQYF
TRBJ2-3 | TRBV6-1 | NA | NA | 15 | TGTGCCAGCAGTGAATGGGGCAGAAGCACAGATACGCAGTATTTT | CASSEWGRSTDTQYF
TRBJ2-7 | TRBV7-8 | NA | TRBD1 | 15 | TGTGCCAGCAGCTTAGGGGACAGGGGACAGTACGAGCAGTACTTC | CASSLGDRGQYEQYF
TRBJ2-2 | TRBV5-4 | NA | TRBD2 | 18 | TGTGCCAGCAGCTCTGCGACTAGCGGGAGAGCGGGCACCGGGGAGCTGTTTTTT | CASSSATSGRAGTGELFF
TRBJ1-2 | TRBV18 | NA | NA | 12 | TGTGCCAGCTCACCATCTGGAGGCCGTTGGGCATTC | CASSPSGGRWAF